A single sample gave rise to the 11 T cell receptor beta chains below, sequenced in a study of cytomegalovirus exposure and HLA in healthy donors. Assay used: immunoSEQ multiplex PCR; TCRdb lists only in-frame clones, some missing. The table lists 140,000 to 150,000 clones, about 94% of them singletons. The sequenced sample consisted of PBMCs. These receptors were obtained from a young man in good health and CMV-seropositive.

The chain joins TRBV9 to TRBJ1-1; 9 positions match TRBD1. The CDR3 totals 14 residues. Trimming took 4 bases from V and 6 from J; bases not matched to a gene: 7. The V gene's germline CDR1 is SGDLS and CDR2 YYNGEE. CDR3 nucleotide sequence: TGTGCCAGCAGCCCTACAGGGGGCAGGGCTGAAGCTTTCTTT. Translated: CASSPTGGRAEAFF.

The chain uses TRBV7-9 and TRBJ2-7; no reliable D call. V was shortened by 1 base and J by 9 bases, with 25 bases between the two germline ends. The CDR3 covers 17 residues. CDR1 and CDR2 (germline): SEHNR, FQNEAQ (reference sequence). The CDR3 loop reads CASSLGPRTARSVGQYF. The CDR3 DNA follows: TGTGCCAGCAGCTTAGGCCCAAGAACAGCCCGTTCGGTGGGGCAGTACTTC.

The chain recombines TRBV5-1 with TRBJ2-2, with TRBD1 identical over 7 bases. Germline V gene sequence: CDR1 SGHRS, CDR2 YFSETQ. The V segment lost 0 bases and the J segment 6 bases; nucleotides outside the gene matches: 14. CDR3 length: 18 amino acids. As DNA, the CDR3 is TGCGCCAGCAGCTTGGAAGGTTTTGGGCAGGGGGTCGCCGGGGAGCTGTTTTTT. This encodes CASSLEGFGQGVAGELFF.

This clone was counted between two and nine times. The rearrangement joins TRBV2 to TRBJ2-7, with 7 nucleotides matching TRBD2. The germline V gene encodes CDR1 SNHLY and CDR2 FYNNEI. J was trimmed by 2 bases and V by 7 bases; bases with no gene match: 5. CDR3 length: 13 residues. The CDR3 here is CASTAGVAYEQYF. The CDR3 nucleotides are TGTGCCAGCACGGCGGGAGTCGCCTACGAGCAGTACTTC. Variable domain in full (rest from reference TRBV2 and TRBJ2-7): EPEVTQTPSHQVTQMGQEVILRCVPISNHLYFYWYRQILGQKVEFLVSFYNNEISEKSEIFDDQFSVERPDGSNFTLKIRSTKLEDSAMYFCASTAGVAYEQYFGPGTRLTVT.

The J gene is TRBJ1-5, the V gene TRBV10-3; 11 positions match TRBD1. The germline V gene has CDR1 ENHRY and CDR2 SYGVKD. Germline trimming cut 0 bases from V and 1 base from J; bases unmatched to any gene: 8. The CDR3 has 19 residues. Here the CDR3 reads CAISESGTGGPESNQPQHF. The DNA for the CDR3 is TGTGCCATCAGTGAGTCCGGGACAGGGGGACCCGAAAGCAATCAGCCCCAGCATTTT.

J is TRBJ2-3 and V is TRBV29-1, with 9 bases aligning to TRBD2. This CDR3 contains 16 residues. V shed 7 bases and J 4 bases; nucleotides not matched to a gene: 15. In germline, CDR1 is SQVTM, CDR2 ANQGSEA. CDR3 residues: CSARRLVAGAPDTQYF. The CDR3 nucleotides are TGCAGCGCCCGCCGATTGGTAGCGGGAGCCCCAGATACGCAGTATTTT.

In DNA, the CDR3 is TGTGCCAGCAGTGAACAGGGACTGCATGGCTACACCTTC. This encodes CASSEQGLHGYTF. The genes are TRBV2 and TRBJ1-2, with a tentative D call TRBD1 (5 bases). The CDR3 contains 13 residues. The V and J ends lost 2 bases and 6 bases respectively, with 10 bases between them. From germline, CDR1 is SNHLY and CDR2 FYNNEI.

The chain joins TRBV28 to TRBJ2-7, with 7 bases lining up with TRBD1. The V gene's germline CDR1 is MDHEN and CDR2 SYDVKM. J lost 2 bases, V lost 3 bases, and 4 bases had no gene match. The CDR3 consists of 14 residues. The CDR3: CASSFRQGPYEQYF. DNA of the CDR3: TGTGCCAGCAGTTTTAGACAGGGCCCCTACGAGCAGTACTTC. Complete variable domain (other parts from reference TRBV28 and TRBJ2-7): DVKVTQSSRYLVKRTGEKVFLECVQDMDHENMFWYRQDPGLGLRLIYFSYDVKMKEKGDIPEGYSVSREKKERFSLILESASTNQTSMYLCASSFRQGPYEQYFGPGTRLTVT.

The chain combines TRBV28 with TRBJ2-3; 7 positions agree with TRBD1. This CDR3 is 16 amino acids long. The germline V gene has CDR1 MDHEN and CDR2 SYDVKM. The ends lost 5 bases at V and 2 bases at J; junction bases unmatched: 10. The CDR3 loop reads CASSGNRGPTTDTQYF. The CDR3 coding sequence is TGTGCCAGCAGTGGTAACAGGGGTCCCACCACAGATACGCAGTATTTT.

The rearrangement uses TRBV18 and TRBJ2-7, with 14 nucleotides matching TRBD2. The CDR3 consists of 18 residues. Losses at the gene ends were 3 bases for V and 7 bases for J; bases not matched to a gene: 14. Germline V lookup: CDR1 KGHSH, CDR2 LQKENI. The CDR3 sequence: CASSPSPGTSGSGVEQYF. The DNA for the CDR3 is TGTGCCAGCTCACCGAGCCCCGGGACTAGCGGGAGCGGGGTGGAGCAGTACTTC.

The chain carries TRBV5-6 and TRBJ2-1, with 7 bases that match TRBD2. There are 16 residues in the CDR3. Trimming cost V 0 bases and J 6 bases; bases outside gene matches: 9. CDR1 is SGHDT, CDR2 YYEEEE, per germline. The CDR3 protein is CASSLVGSGPSNEQFF. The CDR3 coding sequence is TGTGCCAGCAGCTTGGTGGGTAGCGGGCCTTCCAATGAGCAGTTCTTC.